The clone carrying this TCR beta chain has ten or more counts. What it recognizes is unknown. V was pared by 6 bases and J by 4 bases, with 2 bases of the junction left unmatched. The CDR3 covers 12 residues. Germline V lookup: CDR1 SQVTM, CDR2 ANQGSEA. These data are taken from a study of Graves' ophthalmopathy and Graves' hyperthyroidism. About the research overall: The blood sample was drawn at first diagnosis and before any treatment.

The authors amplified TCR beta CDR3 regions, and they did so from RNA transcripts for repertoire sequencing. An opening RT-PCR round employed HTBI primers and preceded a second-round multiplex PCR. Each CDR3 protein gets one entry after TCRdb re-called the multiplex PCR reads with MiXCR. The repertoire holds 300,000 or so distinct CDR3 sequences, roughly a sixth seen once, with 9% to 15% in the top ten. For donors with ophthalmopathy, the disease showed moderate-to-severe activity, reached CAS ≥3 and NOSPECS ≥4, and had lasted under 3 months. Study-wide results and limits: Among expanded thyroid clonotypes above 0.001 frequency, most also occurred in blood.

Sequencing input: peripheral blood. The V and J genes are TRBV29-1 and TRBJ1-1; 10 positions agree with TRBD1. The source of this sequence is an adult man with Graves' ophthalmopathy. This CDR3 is CSVRTGGTEAFF. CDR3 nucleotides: TGCAGCGTCCGGACAGGGGGCACTGAAGCTTTCTTT.